The 15 T cell receptor beta chains below all came from one sample that was sequenced in a study of blood T cells in healthy people across ages (dated by TCRdb to between 2014 and 2017). The library was built by means of 5' RACE. The run used an Illumina HiSeq 2500. A second PCR of roughly 7 to 12 cycles was performed with a sample-barcoded 5' primer and a J-beta primer mix. In-frame beta chains were kept once TCRdb had trimmed the public reads at Q25 with fastp and called clones with MiXCR. Rows are unified per CDR3 protein, each entry keeping the most common DNA and genes. Across this sample there are about 1.4 million distinct CDR3 sequences, with around 59% seen only once. About 6.3% of the sample is in the top ten clones. The sequencing input was blood. The origin of the receptors is a man between 18 and 35 years old in good health.

V usage is TRBV4-1 and J usage is TRBJ2-4; possible D gene TRBD1, 5 bases. The better agreement between TRBJ2-7 and the DNA end casts doubt on the J call. Germline CDR1 and CDR2: MGHRA and YSYEKL. CDR3 size: 15 residues. Written as DNA, the CDR3 is TGCGCCAGCAGCCAAGCAGCGACAGAGAAATACGAGCAGTACTTC. This translates into CASSQAATEKYEQYF.

The chain combines TRBV6-9 with TRBJ1-1, with D possibly matching TRBD1 (5 bases). There are 10 residues in the CDR3. The V gene's germline CDR1 is MNHGY and CDR2 SVAAGI. V lost 8 bases to trimming and J lost 6 bases, with 7 bases between them. The CDR3 DNA reads as TGTGCCAGCCTGGGGCCTGAAGCTTTCTTT. Its protein is CASLGPEAFF.

In this sample, this clonotype turned up a few times. The chain links TRBV5-1 to TRBJ2-7; 7 bases match TRBD1. V was pared by 3 bases and J by 3 bases, with 6 bases of the junction left unmatched. CDR3 length: 14 residues. In germline, CDR1 is SGHRS, CDR2 YFSETQ. The CDR3 bases are TGCGCCAGCAGCTCCGGGGACAGACGCTACGAGCAGTACTTC. Translation: CASSSGDRRYEQYF.

The rearrangement links TRBV4-2 to TRBJ1-6; perhaps TRBD1 as D (5 bases). Per the germline V gene, CDR1 is LGHNA and CDR2 is YNFKEQ. Trimming took 1 base from V and 8 from J, leaving 18 bases between them. This CDR3 has 17 residues. The CDR3 sequence: CASSQGAGTDIHSPLHF. CDR3 DNA: TGTGCCAGCAGCCAAGGCGCCGGGACCGACATCCATTCACCCCTCCACTTT.

The CDR3 is CASSQEEASLTTNEKLFF. The CDR3 region has the DNA TGCGCCAGCAGCCAAGAAGAGGCCAGCTTAACAACTAATGAAAAACTGTTTTTT. J is TRBJ1-4 and V is TRBV4-3; D gene uncertain. This CDR3 has 18 amino acids. V was trimmed by 0 bases and J by 0 bases, leaving 14 bases between them. Germline V lookup: CDR1 LGHNA, CDR2 YSLEER.

CDR3 DNA sequence: TGTGCCATCAGGGACACAGGGGAGGACACTGAAGCTTTCTTT. Protein product: CAIRDTGEDTEAFF. The chain employs TRBV10-3 and TRBJ1-1; 7 nucleotides match TRBD1. Germline-derived CDR1 and CDR2 are ENHRY and SYGVKD. With 6 bases clipped from V and 3 bases from J, the junction kept 7 bases outside the gene matches. This CDR3 contains 14 residues.

V is TRBV29-1 and J is TRBJ2-2; 7 bases are shared with TRBD1. The CDR3 has 14 residues. After removal of 7 bases from V and 2 bases from J, the junction contained 7 bases not matched to a gene. Germline CDR1 is SQVTM and CDR2 is ANQGSEA. CDR3 loop: CSATTGFNTGELFF. Here the CDR3 DNA reads TGCAGCGCCACGACAGGGTTTAACACCGGGGAGCTGTTTTTT.

The chain joins TRBV10-3 to TRBJ2-1; possibly TRBD2 for D (5 bases). The J call may be faulty, since TRBJ2-7 better matches the DNA end. This CDR3 contains 15 residues. CDR1 is ENHRY, CDR2 SYGVKD, per germline. The CDR3 sequence: CAISESRDTPNEQYF. Here the CDR3 DNA reads TGTGCCATCAGTGAGTCGAGGGATACCCCCAATGAGCAGTACTTC.

This chain links TRBV20-1 with TRBJ2-5; D call uncertain. Trimming cost V 3 bases and J 1 base, with 9 bases left between them. CDR1 is DFQATT and CDR2 is SNEGSKA in the germline V gene (reference sequence). This CDR3 is built from 13 residues. This CDR3 reads CSASWLLQETQYF. The CDR3, as DNA: TGCAGTGCTAGTTGGCTCCTCCAAGAGACCCAGTACTTC.

The rearrangement links TRBV20-1 to TRBJ1-6; 7 bases line up with TRBD1. The germline V gene has CDR1 DFQATT and CDR2 SNEGSKA (reference sequence). The CDR3 has 15 residues. The J segment lost 9 bases and the V segment lost 2 bases, leaving 10 bases of the junction unmatched. The CDR3 DNA follows: TGCAGTGCTAGACCTTGGGGGACAGATGGTTCACCCCTCCACTTT. Protein product: CSARPWGTDGSPLHF.

V is TRBV6-5 and J is TRBJ1-3; D is perhaps TRBD1 (6 bases). Germline CDR1 and CDR2: MNHEY and SVGAGI. The length of the CDR3 is 14 residues. Trimming took off 5 bases at V and 2 bases at J, with 10 bases between the two ends. CDR3: CASSAGTTGNTIYF. The CDR3 DNA reads TGTGCCAGCAGTGCTGGGACAACTGGAAACACCATATATTTT.

The rearrangement links TRBV4-1 to TRBJ2-7, with 9 bases that match TRBD2. Germline assignment: CDR1 MGHRA and CDR2 YSYEKL. V was clipped by 5 bases and J by 0 bases; unmatched bases: 8. This CDR3 is built from 16 residues. Written as DNA, the CDR3 is TGCGCCAGCAGCTACATTCCTAGCGGGAACTCCTACGAGCAGTACTTC. It yields the protein CASSYIPSGNSYEQYF.

The gene calls are TRBV10-3 and TRBJ2-7; perhaps TRBD2 as D (6 bases). This CDR3 is 13 amino acids long. Germline V gene sequence: CDR1 ENHRY, CDR2 SYGVKD. The V end was cut by 9 bases, the J end by 2 bases, with 14 bases between. This CDR3 is CAIRGTGAYEQYF. The CDR3, as DNA: TGTGCCATAAGAGGGACGGGGGCCTACGAGCAGTACTTC.

V gene TRBV20-1 combines with J gene TRBJ2-5; D is undetermined. The end of the DNA aligns better with TRBJ2-7, so the J call may be wrong. The germline V gene has CDR1 DFQATT and CDR2 SNEGSKA (reference sequence). This CDR3 comprises 12 residues. The CDR3 sequence: CSARAPRNEQYF. The CDR3 DNA reads as TGCAGTGCTAGGGCCCCGCGTAACGAGCAGTACTTC.

The count of this clonotype is one. J is TRBJ1-1 and V is TRBV6-5, with D uncertain. The germline V gene has CDR1 MNHEY and CDR2 SVGAGI. Trimming cost V 2 bases and J 4 bases, with 11 bases left between them. The CDR3 has 14 residues. CDR3 residues: CASSYDPSATEAFF. As DNA, the CDR3 is TGTGCCAGCAGTTACGACCCATCGGCCACTGAAGCTTTCTTT.